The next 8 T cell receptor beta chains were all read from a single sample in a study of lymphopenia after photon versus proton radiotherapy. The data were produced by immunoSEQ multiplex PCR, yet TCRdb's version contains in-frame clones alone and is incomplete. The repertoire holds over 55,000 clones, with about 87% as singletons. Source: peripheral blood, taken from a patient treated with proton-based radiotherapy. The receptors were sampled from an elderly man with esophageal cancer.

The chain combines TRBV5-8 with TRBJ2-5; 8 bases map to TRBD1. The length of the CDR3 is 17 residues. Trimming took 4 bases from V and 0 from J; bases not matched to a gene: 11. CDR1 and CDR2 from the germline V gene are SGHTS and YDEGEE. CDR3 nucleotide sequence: TGTGCCAGCAGCAGAATCTTTGGACAGGGTCACCAAGAGACCCAGTACTTC. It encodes CASSRIFGQGHQETQYF.

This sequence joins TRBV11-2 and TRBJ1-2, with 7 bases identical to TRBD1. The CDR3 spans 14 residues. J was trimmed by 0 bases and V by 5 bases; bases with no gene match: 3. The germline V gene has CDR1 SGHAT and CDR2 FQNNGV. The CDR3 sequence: CASSPDRANYGYTF. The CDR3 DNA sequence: TGTGCCAGCAGCCCTGACAGGGCTAACTATGGCTACACCTTC.

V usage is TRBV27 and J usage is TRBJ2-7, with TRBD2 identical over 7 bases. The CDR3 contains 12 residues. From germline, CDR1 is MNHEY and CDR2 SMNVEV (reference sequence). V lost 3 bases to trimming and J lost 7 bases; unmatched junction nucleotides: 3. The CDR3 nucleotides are TGTGCCAGCAGTTTCCCTAGCGGTGAGCAGTACTTC. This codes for CASSFPSGEQYF.

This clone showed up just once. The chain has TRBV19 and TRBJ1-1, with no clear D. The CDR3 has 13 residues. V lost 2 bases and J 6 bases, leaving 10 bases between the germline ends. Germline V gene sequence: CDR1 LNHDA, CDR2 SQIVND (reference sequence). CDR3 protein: CASSIYRLSEAFF. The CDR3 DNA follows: TGTGCCAGTAGTATATATAGATTATCTGAAGCTTTCTTT.

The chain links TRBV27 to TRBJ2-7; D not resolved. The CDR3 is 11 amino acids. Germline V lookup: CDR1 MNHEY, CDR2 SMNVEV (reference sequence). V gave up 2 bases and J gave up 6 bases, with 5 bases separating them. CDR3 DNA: TGTGCCAGCAGTTTAGGTACCGAGCAGTACTTC. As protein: CASSLGTEQYF.

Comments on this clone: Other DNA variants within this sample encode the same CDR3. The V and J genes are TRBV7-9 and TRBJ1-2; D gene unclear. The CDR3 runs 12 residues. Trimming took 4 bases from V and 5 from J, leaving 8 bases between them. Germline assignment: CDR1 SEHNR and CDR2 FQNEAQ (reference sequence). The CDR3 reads CASSSMGYGYTF. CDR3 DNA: TGTGCCAGCAGCTCCATGGGGTATGGCTACACCTTC.

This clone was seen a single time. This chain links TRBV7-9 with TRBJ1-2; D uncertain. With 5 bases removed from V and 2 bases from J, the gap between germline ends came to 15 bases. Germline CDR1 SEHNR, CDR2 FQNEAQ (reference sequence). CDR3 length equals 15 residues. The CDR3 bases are TGTGCCAGCAGCCAAGTTACGGAGACCAACTATGGCTACACCTTC. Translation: CASSQVTETNYGYTF.

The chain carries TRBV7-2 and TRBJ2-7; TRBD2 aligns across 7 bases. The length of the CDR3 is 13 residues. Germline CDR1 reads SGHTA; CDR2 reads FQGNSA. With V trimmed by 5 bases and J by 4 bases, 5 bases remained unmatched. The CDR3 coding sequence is TGTGCCAGCAGCGAGCCGGGACTATACGAGCAGTACTTC. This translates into CASSEPGLYEQYF.